The 14 T cell receptor beta chains below come from one sample, sequenced in a study of siplizumab effects on memory and regulatory T cells. TCRdb keeps only in-frame clones here, not all; method: immunoSEQ multiplex PCR. This table has about 50,000 clones, around 98% appearing once. Sequenced material: naive CD8+ T cells sorted from blood. Receptor source: a human donor in good health.

The rearrangement links TRBV5-8 to TRBJ1-2; no clear D. With 4 bases removed from V and 7 bases from J, the gap between germline ends came to 20 bases. The CDR3 runs to 15 residues. Germline-derived CDR1 and CDR2 are SGHTS and YDEGEE. The CDR3 coding sequence is TGTGCCAGCAGCACCCGATCCGATCCGATCGGTGGCTACACCTTC. This encodes CASSTRSDPIGGYTF. Full variable domain (missing parts from reference TRBV5-8 and TRBJ1-2): EAGVTQSPTHLIKTRGQQATLRCSPISGHTSVYWYQQALGLGLQFLLWYDEGEERNRGNFPPRFSGRQFPNYSSELNVNALELEDSALYLCASSTRSDPIGGYTFGSGTRLTVV.

The CDR3 sequence: CASSPMTGFYEQYF. The DNA of the CDR3 is TGTGCCAGCAGCCCGATGACAGGTTTCTACGAGCAGTACTTC. The V and J genes are TRBV9 and TRBJ2-7; the D gene is possibly TRBD1 (6 bases). CDR1 and CDR2 from the germline V gene are SGDLS and YYNGEE. The CDR3 is made up of 14 amino acids. Trimming cost V 4 bases and J 3 bases, with 14 bases left between them.

This chain uses TRBV6-5 with TRBJ1-4, with D uncertain. With 6 bases removed from V and 8 bases from J, the gap between germline ends came to 7 bases. This CDR3 is built from 11 residues. Germline V gene lookup returns CDR1 MNHEY and CDR2 SVGAGI. CDR3 region: CASRGREKLFF. The CDR3 region has the DNA TGTGCCAGCAGGGGGAGGGAAAAACTGTTTTTT.

The genes are TRBV14 and TRBJ2-7; 8 bases match TRBD1. With V trimmed by 8 bases and J by 6 bases, 9 bases remained unmatched. This CDR3 contains 13 residues. Germline lookup yields CDR1 SGHDN and CDR2 FVKESK. The CDR3 coding sequence is TGTGCCAGCCGGATGGGACAGGTCCGCGAGCAGTACTTC. Translating gives CASRMGQVREQYF.

The V gene is TRBV20-1, the J gene TRBJ2-7; unclear D gene. The CDR3 spans 11 residues. CDR1 and CDR2 (germline): DFQATT, SNEGSKA (reference sequence). V was clipped by 1 base and J by 2 bases, with 3 bases between them. The CDR3 is CSARGTYEQYF. The DNA of the CDR3 is TGCAGTGCTAGAGGAACCTACGAGCAGTACTTC.

This chain joins TRBV9 and TRBJ2-1, with 8 positions matching TRBD2. V was pared by 6 bases and J by 5 bases, with 4 bases of the junction left unmatched. CDR1 and CDR2 from the germline V gene are SGDLS and YYNGEE. The CDR3 covers 13 residues. The DNA for the CDR3 is TGTGCCAGCATGGGGACTAGAGACAATGAGCAGTTCTTC. Translating it yields CASMGTRDNEQFF. Filled out from reference TRBV9 and TRBJ2-1, the complete variable domain reads DSGVTQTPKHLITATGQRVTLRCSPRSGDLSVYWYQQSLDQGLQFLIQYYNGEERAKGNILERFSAQQFPDLHSELNLSSLELGDSALYFCASMGTRDNEQFFGPGTRLTVL.

This clone was found once. This chain links TRBV7-3 with TRBJ2-2; 7 bases agree with TRBD2. Unmatched junction bases numbered 10, after V lost 2 bases and J lost 4 bases. The length of the CDR3 is 17 residues. Germline V gene sequence: CDR1 SGHTA, CDR2 FQGTGA. CDR3: CASSLSGAGDGTGELFF. The CDR3 bases are TGTGCCAGCAGCTTATCCGGGGCGGGAGATGGCACCGGGGAGCTGTTTTTT.

This sequence joins TRBV27 and TRBJ2-2; D ambiguous. The CDR3 has 12 residues. V was shortened by 3 bases and J by 6 bases, with 5 bases between the two germline ends. Looked up from germline, CDR1 is MNHEY and CDR2 is SMNVEV (reference sequence). CDR3 nucleotide sequence: TGTGCCAGCAGTTTTTTCCCCGGGGAGCTGTTTTTT. This encodes CASSFFPGELFF.

The V call is TRBV27, the J call TRBJ1-5, with 7 bases that match TRBD1. The germline gives CDR1 MNHEY, CDR2 SMNVEV (reference sequence). Trimming took 3 bases from V and 0 from J; bases not matched to a gene: 5. The CDR3 is 16 residues long. The CDR3 bases are TGTGCCAGCAGTTTGACCAGGGGGGATAGCAATCAGCCCCAGCATTTT. It specifies CASSLTRGDSNQPQHF.

This chain joins TRBV7-3 and TRBJ2-6, with D possibly matching TRBD2 (5 bases). This CDR3 spans 16 amino acids. V dropped 5 bases and J dropped 4 bases, with 15 bases sitting between them. Germline loops: CDR1 SGHTA, CDR2 FQGTGA. The CDR3 DNA reads TGTGCCAGCAGCGCAACCGAGGGTTCCGGGGCCAACGTCCTGACTTTC. This encodes CASSATEGSGANVLTF.

CDR3 DNA: TGCGCCAGCAGCGGGGGACCCTACGAGCAGTACTTC. This codes for CASSGGPYEQYF. V is TRBV5-1 and J is TRBJ2-7; D is tentatively TRBD1 or TRBD2 (5 bases each). Germline loops: CDR1 SGHRS, CDR2 YFSETQ. Trimming removed 4 bases from V and 2 bases from J, with 7 bases in between. This CDR3 spans 12 amino acids.

This chain connects TRBV28 to TRBJ2-5; 7 bases map to TRBD2. The CDR3 length is 17 residues. Germline CDR1 is MDHEN and CDR2 is SYDVKM. V gave up 3 bases and J gave up 1 base; unmatched junction bases: 11. CDR3 nucleotides: TGTGCCAGCAGTTTTAGTGGGAGGGCCGAATCCCAAGAGACCCAGTACTTC. Residues: CASSFSGRAESQETQYF. Full variable domain (rest looked up from reference TRBV28 and TRBJ2-5): DVKVTQSSRYLVKRTGEKVFLECVQDMDHENMFWYRQDPGLGLRLIYFSYDVKMKEKGDIPEGYSVSREKKERFSLILESASTNQTSMYLCASSFSGRAESQETQYFGPGTRLLVL.

The chain is built from TRBV7-8 and TRBJ2-3, with 10 bases identical to TRBD2. The CDR3 is 20 amino acids. Germline V lookup: CDR1 SGHVS, CDR2 FQNEAQ. Losses at the gene ends were 1 base for V and 2 bases for J; bases not matched to a gene: 15. DNA for the CDR3: TGTGCCAGCAGCTTAGAACCCCCCCCCTCACTAGCGGGAAACACAGATACGCAGTATTTT. Translating gives CASSLEPPPSLAGNTDTQYF.

V is TRBV19 and J is TRBJ1-1, with a possible D match to TRBD1 (5 bases). V was clipped by 3 bases and J by 2 bases, with 19 bases between them. Looked up from germline, CDR1 is LNHDA and CDR2 is SQIVND (reference sequence). The CDR3 is made up of 17 amino acids. The CDR3 spells CASSIPRGSWGNTEAFF. CDR3 in DNA: TGTGCCAGTAGTATCCCCCGGGGCTCCTGGGGAAACACTGAAGCTTTCTTT.